This T cell receptor beta chain derives from a study of CD8 T cells in ankylosing spondylitis. Findings and limits, study-wide: In the blood and synovial fluid of reactive arthritis, some motif variants had been previously reported.

V was pared by 3 bases and J by 1 base, with 16 bases between. Germline loops: CDR1 SNHLY, CDR2 FYNNEI. CDR3 size: 17 residues. In TCRdb, the 5' RACE reads were re-called with MiXCR into one record per CDR3 protein. This table has 150,000 or so distinct CDR3 sequences, 9.8% appearing once. This clonotype has a handful of counts. The antigen is not known. The sample was blood, either unsorted or a sorted T cell fraction (not recorded which). This receptor was taken from a female donor with ankylosing spondylitis or in good health (not recorded which). The V and J genes are TRBV2 and TRBJ2-1; possible D gene TRBD2, 5 bases. The CDR3: CASSEGWRAGSYNEQFF. The CDR3 DNA sequence: TGTGCCAGCAGTGAGGGTTGGCGGGCCGGGTCCTACAATGAGCAGTTCTTC.